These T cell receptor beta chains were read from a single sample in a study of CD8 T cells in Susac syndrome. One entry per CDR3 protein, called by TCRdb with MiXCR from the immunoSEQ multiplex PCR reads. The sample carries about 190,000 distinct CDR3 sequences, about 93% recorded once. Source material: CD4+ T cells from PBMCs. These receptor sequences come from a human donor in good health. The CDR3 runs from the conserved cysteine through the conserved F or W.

CSAIPPRGPTYEQYF	TRBV20-1
CSAPLAGNPDTQYF	TRBV29-1
CASSLRLGQAGGTGELFF	TRBV18
CARVFTYNSPLHF	TRBV7-6
CASREDSLNSPLHF	TRBV2
CASSPQGAGGRNEQFF	TRBV7-2
CAWSPTSRQGYGYTF	TRBV30
CASSSTASTDTQYF	TRBV28
CSVLRQTNTEAFF	TRBV29-1
CASSQGQGSSVGSPLHF	TRBV18
CASRSSTSAQETQYF	TRBV12-2
CASSDGTEQETQYF	TRBV5-1
CASSHGQGRSTDTQYF	TRBV4-1
CASSRTPRAYGYTF	TRBV3-1
CASRLSGVAGELFF	TRBV6-5
CASSQRHGVLGQRAPGYTF	TRBV14
CASSVVGGSSYNEQFF	TRBV9
CAWSRGGASSGNTIYF	TRBV30
CASSSPRALGETQYF	TRBV28
CASSLDGGPYGYTF	TRBV5-1
CASSLEGVLKAFF	TRBV13
CASSTAGDRTDTQYF	TRBV5-1
CASSLAGAGGYTF	TRBV11-2
CASSLGTSGPQDTQYF	TRBV7-2
CAWSIGLNQPQHF	TRBV30
CASSMRRNTEAFF	TRBV6-2/TRBV6-3
CASRLTGGGTDTQYF	TRBV12-3/TRBV12-4
CAAKSPEQYF	TRBV30
CASSLRPGLLDTQYF	TRBV27
CASSSPGQQYEQYF	TRBV4-1
CAWSVHGVTGELFF	TRBV30
CASSQGTGTEAFF	TRBV3-1